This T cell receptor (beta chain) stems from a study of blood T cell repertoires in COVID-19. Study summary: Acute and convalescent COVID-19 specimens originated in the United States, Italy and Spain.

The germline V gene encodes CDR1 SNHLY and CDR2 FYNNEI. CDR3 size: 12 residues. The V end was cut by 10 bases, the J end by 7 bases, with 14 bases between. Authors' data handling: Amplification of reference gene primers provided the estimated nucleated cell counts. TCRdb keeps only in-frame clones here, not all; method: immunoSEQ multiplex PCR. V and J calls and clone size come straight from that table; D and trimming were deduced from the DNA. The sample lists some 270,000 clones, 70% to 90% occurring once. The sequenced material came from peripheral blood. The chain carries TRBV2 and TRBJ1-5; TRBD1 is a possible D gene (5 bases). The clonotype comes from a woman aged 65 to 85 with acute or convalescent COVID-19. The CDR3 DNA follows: TGTGCCACCTCACAGGTTGGGCAGCCCCAGCATTTT. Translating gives CATSQVGQPQHF.